This TCR beta chain was recorded in a study of radiotherapy plus CTLA-4 blockade in lung cancer. TCRdb's copy holds only in-frame clones and misses some; the assay was immunoSEQ multiplex PCR. Counted here are just under 45,000 clones, roughly 64% occurring once; the ten biggest clones make up roughly 25%. This CDR3 comprises 14 residues. V lost 4 bases and J lost 5; bases outside the gene matches: 2. Germline V gives CDR1 PRHDT, CDR2 FYEKMQ (reference sequence). V and J are TRBV13 and TRBJ1-6, with TRBD1 matching over 7 bases. The sequences come from peripheral blood, collected from a patient treated with radiotherapy plus ipilimumab. The TCR sequence derives from a human donor with non-small cell lung cancer who had a partial response to radiotherapy plus ipilimumab. The CDR3 DNA sequence: TGTGCCAGCAGCTCTGACAGGGATAATTCACCCCTCCACTTT. Amino acids: CASSSDRDNSPLHF.